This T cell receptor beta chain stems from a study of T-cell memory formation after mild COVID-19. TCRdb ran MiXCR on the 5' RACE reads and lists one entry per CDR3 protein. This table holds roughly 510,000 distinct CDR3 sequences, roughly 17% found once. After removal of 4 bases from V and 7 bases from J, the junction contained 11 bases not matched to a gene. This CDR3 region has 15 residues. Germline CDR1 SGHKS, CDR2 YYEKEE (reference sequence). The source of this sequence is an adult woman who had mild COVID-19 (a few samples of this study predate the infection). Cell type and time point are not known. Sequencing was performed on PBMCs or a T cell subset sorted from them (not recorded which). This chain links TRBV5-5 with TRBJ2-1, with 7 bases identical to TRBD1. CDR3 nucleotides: TGTGCCAGCAGCGCCTTAGGACAGGTGGGGAATGAGCAGTTCTTC. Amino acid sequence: CASSALGQVGNEQFF.